What follows is one T cell receptor (beta chain) and its context. Between the trimmed V and J ends, which lost 3 bases and 0 bases, there was a span of 6 bases. The CDR3 sequence is 15 residues long. The germline V gene encodes CDR1 WSHSY and CDR2 SAAADI. Naive CD8 cells were CD45RO-negative, positively selected for CCR7, excluding terminally differentiated effector memory CD45RA+ cells. The data stem from a study of shared clonotypes between healthy human individuals. Study-wide background: Per-donor plates numbered three CD4 naive, three CD4 memory, two CD8 naive and one CD8 memory.

Some clones are missing from TCRdb's copy, which holds only in-frame ones; the method was immunoSEQ multiplex PCR. Of 1.5 million to 2.5 million clones listed, roughly 95% were seen once; the top ten hold 0.9% to 1.5%. The chain couples TRBV10-2 to TRBJ1-6; unclear D gene. This receptor was taken from a man aged 18 to 29 in good health. What was sequenced was naive CD8+ T cells sorted from blood. For the CDR3, the DNA is TGCGCCAGCAGTGATACGGCCTCCTATAATTCACCCCTCCACTTT. Amino acid sequence: CASSDTASYNSPLHF.